Sequencing of this TCR beta chain was carried out in a study of T-cell memory formation after mild COVID-19. On this clonotype itself: The antigen remains undetermined.

Study outcomes and limitations: The appearance of some responding clones in pre-infection memory suggested that cross-reactive memory joined.

This CDR3 has 13 amino acids. V gave up 6 bases and J gave up 9 bases, with 15 bases separating them. Per germline, CDR1 LNHNV and CDR2 YYDKDF (reference sequence). 5'RACE, which relied on constant-segment primers, yielded TCR alpha and TCR beta cDNA libraries carrying sample barcodes and UMIs. TCRdb called the 5' RACE reads again in MiXCR, with one record for every CDR3 protein. The sample holds hundreds of thousands of distinct CDR3 sequences; 20% to 25% are singletons and the top ten take approximately 8.4%. This TCR derives from an adult woman who had mild COVID-19 (a few samples of this study predate the infection). Cell type and time point are not known. The chain joins TRBV15 to TRBJ2-1; TRBD1 is a possible D gene (6 bases). The sequenced sample consisted of PBMCs or a T cell subset sorted from them (not recorded which). CDR3 nucleotide sequence: TGTGCCACCAGGTCACAGGGAGATCGTGAGCAGTTCTTC. As protein: CATRSQGDREQFF.